The rows below give T cell receptor beta chains drawn from one sample of a study of T cells in Graves' hyperthyroidism and ophthalmopathy. TCRdb processed the multiplex PCR reads anew with MiXCR; each CDR3 protein has one entry. The sample holds a few hundred thousand distinct CDR3 sequences, approximately 17% seen once. The sequenced material came from blood. The receptors derive from a man aged 18 to 29 with Graves' ophthalmopathy. CDR3s include the opening cysteine and the closing phenylalanine or tryptophan. Fields, in order: clone size, J gene, V gene, D gene, CDR3 protein, CDR3 DNA. A D gene is named only where the DNA matches it firmly. Rows give clone size only sometimes, using once, few, many, or a class for an expanded clone.

clone size: .; J gene: TRBJ2-1; V gene: TRBV6-1; D gene: .; CDR3 protein: CASSPPRESNEQFF; CDR3 DNA: TGTGCCAGCAGTCCACCCCGGGAGTCCAATGAGCAGTTCTTC
clone size: many; J gene: TRBJ1-6; V gene: TRBV12-3/TRBV12-4; D gene: .; CDR3 protein: CASRQQNSPLHF; CDR3 DNA: TGTGCCAGCAGACAGCAAAATTCACCCCTCCACTTT
clone size: few; J gene: TRBJ2-2; V gene: TRBV13; D gene: TRBD2; CDR3 protein: CASSPRLAGDTGELFF; CDR3 DNA: TGTGCCAGCAGCCCCCGACTAGCGGGTGACACCGGGGAGCTGTTTTTT
clone size: many; J gene: TRBJ2-7; V gene: TRBV7-2; D gene: TRBD2; CDR3 protein: CASSLGTSGGPNEQYF; CDR3 DNA: TGTGCCAGCAGCTTAGGGACTAGCGGGGGGCCCAACGAGCAGTACTTC
clone size: once; J gene: TRBJ2-7; V gene: TRBV12-3/TRBV12-4; D gene: .; CDR3 protein: CASSLWGSPYEQYF; CDR3 DNA: TGTGCCAGCAGTTTATGGGGTAGCCCCTACGAGCAGTACTTC
clone size: .; J gene: TRBJ1-5; V gene: TRBV27; D gene: .; CDR3 protein: CASSFLGVGGNQPQHF; CDR3 DNA: TGTGCCAGCAGTTTTTTAGGGGTGGGCGGCAATCAGCCCCAGCATTTT
clone size: many; J gene: TRBJ1-5; V gene: TRBV6-2/TRBV6-3; D gene: .; CDR3 protein: CASRPLQGPPDQPQHF; CDR3 DNA: TGTGCCAGCAGGCCCTTGCAGGGGCCCCCCGATCAGCCCCAGCATTTT
clone size: .; J gene: TRBJ2-1; V gene: TRBV7-6; D gene: .; CDR3 protein: CASSYRAGNEQFF; CDR3 DNA: TGTGCCAGCAGCTACAGGGCCGGGAATGAGCAGTTCTTC
clone size: many; J gene: TRBJ2-1; V gene: TRBV2; D gene: TRBD2; CDR3 protein: CATARLAADNEQFF; CDR3 DNA: TGTGCCACCGCCCGACTAGCGGCAGACAATGAGCAGTTCTTC
clone size: many; J gene: TRBJ1-1; V gene: TRBV2; D gene: TRBD1; CDR3 protein: CASLTGGEAFF; CDR3 DNA: TGTGCCAGCCTGACAGGGGGGGAAGCTTTCTTT
clone size: .; J gene: TRBJ1-4; V gene: TRBV27; D gene: .; CDR3 protein: CASTSGRGSYNEKLFF; CDR3 DNA: TGTGCCAGCACCTCCGGGCGGGGGAGTTATAATGAAAAACTGTTTTTT
clone size: few; J gene: TRBJ1-2; V gene: TRBV6-2/TRBV6-3; D gene: TRBD1; CDR3 protein: CASSPDREVGYTF; CDR3 DNA: TGTGCCAGCAGTCCTGACAGGGAGGTCGGCTACACCTTC
clone size: few; J gene: TRBJ1-2; V gene: TRBV20-1; D gene: .; CDR3 protein: CSAREWEQGWYGYTF; CDR3 DNA: TGCAGTGCTAGAGAATGGGAACAGGGATGGTATGGCTACACCTTC
clone size: many; J gene: TRBJ2-1; V gene: TRBV7-9; D gene: TRBD2; CDR3 protein: CASSLDGLAVLEEDEQFF; CDR3 DNA: TGTGCCAGCAGCTTAGACGGACTAGCGGTACTCGAGGAGGATGAGCAGTTCTTC
clone size: .; J gene: TRBJ1-1; V gene: TRBV25-1; D gene: .; CDR3 protein: CASAPFGPNTEAFF; CDR3 DNA: TGTGCCAGCGCACCGTTCGGACCGAACACTGAAGCTTTCTTT
clone size: many; J gene: TRBJ1-5; V gene: TRBV7-8; D gene: .; CDR3 protein: CASSLEFNSNQPQHF; CDR3 DNA: TGTGCCAGCAGCTTAGAGTTTAATAGCAATCAGCCCCAGCATTTT
clone size: .; J gene: TRBJ2-4; V gene: TRBV12-3/TRBV12-4; D gene: .; CDR3 protein: CASNPDLAKNIQYF; CDR3 DNA: TGTGCCAGCAACCCCGACCTGGCCAAAAACATTCAGTACTTC
clone size: many; J gene: TRBJ1-2; V gene: TRBV12-3/TRBV12-4; D gene: TRBD1; CDR3 protein: CASGQGADGYTF; CDR3 DNA: TGTGCCAGCGGGCAGGGGGCGGATGGCTACACCTTC
clone size: .; J gene: TRBJ2-4; V gene: TRBV30; D gene: TRBD1; CDR3 protein: CAWEDRAIKNIQYF; CDR3 DNA: TGTGCCTGGGAGGACAGGGCTATCAAAAACATTCAGTACTTC
clone size: many; J gene: TRBJ2-2; V gene: TRBV20-1; D gene: .; CDR3 protein: CSARDQGLDTGELFF; CDR3 DNA: TGCAGTGCTAGAGATCAGGGTTTAGACACCGGGGAGCTGTTTTTT
clone size: few; J gene: TRBJ2-7; V gene: TRBV29-1; D gene: .; CDR3 protein: CSGKERNSYEQYF; CDR3 DNA: TGCAGCGGCAAGGAACGCAATTCCTACGAGCAGTACTTC
clone size: few; J gene: TRBJ1-2; V gene: TRBV9; D gene: .; CDR3 protein: CASSEGDEGTGVGYTF; CDR3 DNA: TGTGCCAGCAGCGAGGGAGATGAGGGTACGGGTGTAGGCTACACCTTC
clone size: many; J gene: TRBJ1-1; V gene: TRBV5-1; D gene: .; CDR3 protein: CASSFGVSGNTEAFF; CDR3 DNA: TGCGCCAGCAGCTTTGGTGTCTCAGGAAACACTGAAGCTTTCTTT
clone size: many; J gene: TRBJ1-1; V gene: TRBV12-3/TRBV12-4; D gene: .; CDR3 protein: CASSSLQDSEGFF; CDR3 DNA: TGTGCCAGCAGTTCCCTCCAGGACTCCGAGGGTTTCTTT
clone size: many; J gene: TRBJ2-1; V gene: TRBV7-9; D gene: .; CDR3 protein: CASSLGVGSRHEQFF; CDR3 DNA: TGTGCCAGCAGCTTAGGGGTAGGCAGTCGGCATGAGCAGTTCTTC
clone size: few; J gene: TRBJ2-5; V gene: TRBV5-4; D gene: TRBD1; CDR3 protein: CASSTGQGLQETQYF; CDR3 DNA: TGTGCCAGCAGCACCGGACAGGGGCTACAAGAGACCCAGTACTTC
clone size: .; J gene: TRBJ2-5; V gene: TRBV11-2; D gene: .; CDR3 protein: CASSFGGYYQETQYF; CDR3 DNA: TGTGCCAGCAGCTTCGGAGGGTATTACCAAGAGACCCAGTACTTC
clone size: .; J gene: TRBJ2-7; V gene: TRBV29-1; D gene: TRBD1; CDR3 protein: CSALTGFHEQYF; CDR3 DNA: TGCAGCGCCCTGACAGGGTTCCACGAGCAGTACTTC
clone size: few; J gene: TRBJ1-4; V gene: TRBV12-3/TRBV12-4; D gene: TRBD1; CDR3 protein: CASSRDSFNEKLFF; CDR3 DNA: TGTGCCAGCAGCCGGGACAGTTTTAATGAAAAACTGTTTTTT
clone size: many; J gene: TRBJ1-1; V gene: TRBV19; D gene: .; CDR3 protein: CASSLTGSTEAFF; CDR3 DNA: TGTGCCAGTAGTCTCACAGGGTCCACTGAAGCTTTCTTT
clone size: many; J gene: TRBJ2-1; V gene: TRBV18; D gene: .; CDR3 protein: CASSPPDSDEQFF; CDR3 DNA: TGTGCCAGCTCACCACCCGACTCGGATGAGCAGTTCTTC
clone size: once; J gene: TRBJ1-6; V gene: TRBV9; D gene: TRBD1; CDR3 protein: CASSSHRGPYNSPLHF; CDR3 DNA: TGTGCCAGCAGCTCCCACAGGGGGCCCTATAATTCACCCCTCCACTTT
clone size: .; J gene: TRBJ1-4; V gene: TRBV20-1; D gene: .; CDR3 protein: CSARIIATNEKLFF; CDR3 DNA: TGCAGTGCTAGGATCATTGCAACTAATGAAAAACTGTTTTTT
clone size: many; J gene: TRBJ2-5; V gene: TRBV12-3/TRBV12-4; D gene: TRBD2; CDR3 protein: CASRPSGGGFGETQYF; CDR3 DNA: TGTGCCAGCAGACCTAGCGGGGGGGGATTTGGGGAGACCCAGTACTTC
clone size: .; J gene: TRBJ2-5; V gene: TRBV6-1; D gene: TRBD1; CDR3 protein: CASTPDRATQETQYF; CDR3 DNA: TGTGCCAGCACCCCGGACAGGGCCACCCAAGAGACCCAGTACTTC
clone size: .; J gene: TRBJ1-5; V gene: TRBV4-1; D gene: .; CDR3 protein: CASSPFLDRNQPQHF; CDR3 DNA: TGCGCCAGCAGCCCTTTTCTTGATCGCAATCAGCCCCAGCATTTT
clone size: many; J gene: TRBJ2-3; V gene: TRBV2; D gene: .; CDR3 protein: CASSEIGRVETDTQYF; CDR3 DNA: TGTGCCAGCAGTGAGATCGGCAGGGTGGAAACAGATACGCAGTATTTT
clone size: .; J gene: TRBJ2-1; V gene: TRBV12-3/TRBV12-4; D gene: TRBD2; CDR3 protein: CASSYRQPGLASNEQFF; CDR3 DNA: TGTGCCAGCAGTTATAGACAACCGGGACTAGCCTCCAATGAGCAGTTCTTC
clone size: .; J gene: TRBJ1-2; V gene: TRBV7-8; D gene: TRBD1; CDR3 protein: CASTGTGPSYGYTF; CDR3 DNA: TGTGCCAGCACTGGGACAGGGCCGAGCTATGGCTACACCTTC
clone size: .; J gene: TRBJ1-2; V gene: TRBV4-1; D gene: .; CDR3 protein: CASSQINQGPGYTF; CDR3 DNA: TGCGCCAGCAGCCAGATTAATCAGGGCCCGGGCTACACCTTC
clone size: many; J gene: TRBJ2-3; V gene: TRBV7-3; D gene: TRBD2; CDR3 protein: CASSLTPSGGVDTQYF; CDR3 DNA: TGTGCCAGCAGCTTAACTCCCAGCGGGGGGGTAGATACGCAGTATTTT